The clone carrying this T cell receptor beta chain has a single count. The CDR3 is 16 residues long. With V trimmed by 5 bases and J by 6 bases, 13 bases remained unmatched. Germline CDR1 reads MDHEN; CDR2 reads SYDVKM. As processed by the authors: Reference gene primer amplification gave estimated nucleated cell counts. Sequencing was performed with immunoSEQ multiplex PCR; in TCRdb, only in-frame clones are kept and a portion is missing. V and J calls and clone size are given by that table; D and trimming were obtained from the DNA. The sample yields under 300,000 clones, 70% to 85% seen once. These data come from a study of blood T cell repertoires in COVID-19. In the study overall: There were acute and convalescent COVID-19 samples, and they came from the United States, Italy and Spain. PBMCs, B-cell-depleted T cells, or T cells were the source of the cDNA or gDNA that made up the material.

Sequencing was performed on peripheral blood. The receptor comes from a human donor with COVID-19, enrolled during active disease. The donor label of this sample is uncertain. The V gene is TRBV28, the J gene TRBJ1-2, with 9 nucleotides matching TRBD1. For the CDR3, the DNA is TGTGCCAGCAGTATAACCGGGACAGGGTACTCGGATGGCTACACCTTC. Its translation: CASSITGTGYSDGYTF.